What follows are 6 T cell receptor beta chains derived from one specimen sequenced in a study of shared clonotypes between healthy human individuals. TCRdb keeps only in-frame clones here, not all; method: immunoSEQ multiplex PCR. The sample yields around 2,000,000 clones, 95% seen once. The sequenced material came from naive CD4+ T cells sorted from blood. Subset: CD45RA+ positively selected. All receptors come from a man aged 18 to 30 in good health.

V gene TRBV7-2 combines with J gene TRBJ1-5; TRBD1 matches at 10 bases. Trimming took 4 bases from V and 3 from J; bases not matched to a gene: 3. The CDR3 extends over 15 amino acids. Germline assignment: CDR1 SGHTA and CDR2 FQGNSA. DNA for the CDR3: TGTGCCAGCAGCTCGGACAGGGGGATCAATCAGCCCCAGCATTTT. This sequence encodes CASSSDRGINQPQHF.

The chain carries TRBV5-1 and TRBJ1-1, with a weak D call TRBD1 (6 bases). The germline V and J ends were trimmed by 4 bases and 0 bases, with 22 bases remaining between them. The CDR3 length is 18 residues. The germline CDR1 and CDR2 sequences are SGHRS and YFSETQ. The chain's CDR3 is CASSTQGEDLILNTEAFF. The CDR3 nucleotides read TGCGCCAGCAGCACACAGGGTGAGGACCTTATTTTGAACACTGAAGCTTTCTTT.

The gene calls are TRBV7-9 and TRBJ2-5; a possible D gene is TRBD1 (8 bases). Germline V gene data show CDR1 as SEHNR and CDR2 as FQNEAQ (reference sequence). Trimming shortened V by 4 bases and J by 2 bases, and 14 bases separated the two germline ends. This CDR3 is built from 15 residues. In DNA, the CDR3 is TGTGCCAGCAGCTACGACAGGGGAGGGCAAGAGACCCAGTACTTC. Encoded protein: CASSYDRGGQETQYF.

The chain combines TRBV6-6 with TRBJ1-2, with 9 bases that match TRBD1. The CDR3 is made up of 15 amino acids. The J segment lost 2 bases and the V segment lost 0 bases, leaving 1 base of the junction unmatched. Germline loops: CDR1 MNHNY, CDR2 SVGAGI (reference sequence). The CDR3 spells CASSYSQGANYGYTF. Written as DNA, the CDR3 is TGTGCCAGCAGTTACTCACAGGGGGCCAACTATGGCTACACCTTC.

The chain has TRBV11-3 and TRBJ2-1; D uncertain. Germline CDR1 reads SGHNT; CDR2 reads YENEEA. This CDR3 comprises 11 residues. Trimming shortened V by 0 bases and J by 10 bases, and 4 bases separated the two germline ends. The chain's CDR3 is CASSLDFEQFF. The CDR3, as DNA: TGTGCCAGCAGCTTAGACTTCGAGCAGTTCTTC.

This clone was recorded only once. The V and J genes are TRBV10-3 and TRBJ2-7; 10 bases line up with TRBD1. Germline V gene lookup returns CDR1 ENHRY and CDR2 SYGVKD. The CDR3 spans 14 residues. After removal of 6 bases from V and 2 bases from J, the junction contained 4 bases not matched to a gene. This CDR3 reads CAIRRDRGPYEQYF. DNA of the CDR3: TGTGCCATCAGGAGGGACAGGGGTCCCTACGAGCAGTACTTC.